These 20 T cell receptor beta chains were sequenced from one sample in a study of CD8+CD57+ T cells in acquired aplastic anemia. Genomic DNA acted as the template from which TCR beta VDJ combination and CDR3 sequence profiling were carried out. TCRdb ran MiXCR on the reads and lists one entry per CDR3 protein. The sample holds about 200,000 distinct CDR3 sequences, under 50% seen once. For sequencing, patients were chosen who had shown expansion of CD8+CD57+ cells by flow cytometry. Material: sorted CD4+, CD8+, or CD8+CD57+ T cells (not recorded which) from PBMCs. The receptor source for this set is a human donor with aplastic anemia.

This clonotype was counted at least ten times. The V and J genes are TRBV4-1 and TRBJ1-1, with D maybe TRBD1 (5 bases). V shed 0 bases and J shed 3 bases, with 11 bases lying between them. The germline V gene has CDR1 MGHRA and CDR2 YSYEKL. The CDR3 runs 15 residues. The CDR3 reads CASSQDGRADTEAFF. The CDR3 DNA sequence: TGCGCCAGCAGCCAAGATGGCAGGGCTGACACTGAAGCTTTCTTT.

The chain carries TRBV7-3 and TRBJ1-2; D not certain. Germline V gene data show CDR1 as SGHTA and CDR2 as FQGTGA. This CDR3 is built from 13 residues. With 2 bases removed from V and 3 bases from J, the gap between germline ends came to 7 bases. This CDR3 is CASSLRTDYGYTF. The CDR3 DNA reads as TGTGCCAGCAGCTTACGGACGGACTATGGCTACACCTTC. Full variable domain (remainder filled in from reference TRBV7-3 and TRBJ1-2): GAGVSQTPSNKVTEKGKYVELRCDPISGHTALYWYRQSLGQGPEFLIYFQGTGAADDSGLPNDRFFAVRPEGSVSTLKIQRTERGDSAVYLCASSLRTDYGYTFGSGTRLTVV.

V and J are TRBV19 and TRBJ1-1, with 8 bases matching TRBD1. This CDR3 has 14 amino acids. Germline V gives CDR1 LNHDA, CDR2 SQIVND (reference sequence). Trimming took 8 bases from V and 1 from J; bases not matched to a gene: 6. CDR3 sequence: CASASQGANTEAFF. CDR3 sequence (DNA): TGTGCCAGTGCTAGTCAGGGGGCGAACACTGAAGCTTTCTTT.

This chain uses TRBV2 with TRBJ2-2; D is uncertain. With 7 bases removed from V and 1 base from J, the gap between germline ends came to 4 bases. The CDR3 extends over 12 amino acids. The germline V gene has CDR1 SNHLY and CDR2 FYNNEI. The CDR3 reads CASTKNTGELFF. The DNA for the CDR3 is TGTGCCAGCACCAAGAACACCGGGGAGCTGTTTTTT.

The chain joins TRBV11-1 to TRBJ2-7; 10 bases fit TRBD1. This CDR3 spans 15 amino acids. From germline, CDR1 is SGHAT and CDR2 FQDESV (reference sequence). Unmatched junction bases numbered 7, after V lost 5 bases and J lost 3 bases. The CDR3 is CASSRTGGGVYEQYF. In nucleotides, the CDR3 is TGTGCCAGCAGCCGGACAGGGGGGGGAGTCTACGAGCAGTACTTC. The variable domain in full, with the rest retrieved from reference TRBV11-1 and TRBJ2-7, is EAEVAQSPRYKITEKSQAVAFWCDPISGHATLYWYRQILGQGPELLVQFQDESVVDDSQLPKDRFSAERLKGVDSTLKIQPAELGDSAMYLCASSRTGGGVYEQYFGPGTRLTVT.

The chain carries TRBV2 and TRBJ1-5; 7 bases match TRBD1. Germline-derived CDR1 and CDR2 are SNHLY and FYNNEI. With 3 bases clipped from V and 4 bases from J, the junction kept 6 bases outside the gene matches. The CDR3 runs 15 residues. In DNA, the CDR3 is TGTGCCAGCAGTGAGCAGGGGGATTGGAATCAGCCCCAGCATTTT. This gives the protein CASSEQGDWNQPQHF.

This clonotype was seen many times. The chain couples TRBV25-1 to TRBJ2-5, with TRBD2 identical over 12 bases. Germline CDR1 and CDR2: MGHDK and SYGVNS. Trimming took 4 bases from V and 7 from J; bases not matched to a gene: 4. This CDR3 has 14 residues. The CDR3 sequence is CASSGTSGALTQYF. As DNA, the CDR3 is TGTGCCAGCAGTGGGACTAGCGGGGCTTTGACCCAGTACTTC. Full variable domain (remainder filled in from reference TRBV25-1 and TRBJ2-5): EADIYQTPRYLVIGTGKKITLECSQTMGHDKMYWYQQDPGMELHLIHYSYGVNSTEKGDLSSESTVSRIRTEHFPLTLESARPSHTSQYLCASSGTSGALTQYFGPGTRLLVL.

V and J are TRBV14 and TRBJ2-7; no reliable D call. With 7 bases removed from V and 5 bases from J, the gap between germline ends came to 21 bases. The CDR3 sequence is 15 residues long. In germline, CDR1 is SGHDN, CDR2 FVKESK. CDR3 sequence reads: CASNLASAGGNEQYF. The CDR3 DNA reads TGTGCCAGCAACCTTGCTTCGGCAGGCGGTAACGAGCAGTACTTC.

As to this clonotype: This may come from a read error, since a much larger clone is one base off. The rearrangement links TRBV30 to TRBJ1-2; 7 bases agree with TRBD1. V gave up 8 bases and J gave up 4 bases; unmatched junction bases: 7. The germline gives CDR1 GTSNPN, CDR2 SVGIG (reference sequence). The CDR3 contains 12 residues. CDR3 amino acids: CARNRGIYGYTF. The CDR3 nucleotides read TGTGCCCGGAACAGGGGTATCTATGGCTACACCTTC.

This chain connects TRBV29-1 to TRBJ1-1; 8 nucleotides line up with TRBD1. Trimming at V came to 5 bases and at J to 7 bases, leaving 6 bases not matched to a gene. The germline V gene has CDR1 SQVTM and CDR2 ANQGSEA. The CDR3 has 12 residues. For the CDR3, the DNA is TGCAGCGTTCGGACAGGGACGATTGAAGCTTTCTTT. Amino acid sequence: CSVRTGTIEAFF.

The chain joins TRBV9 to TRBJ1-1; no firm D call. The V gene's germline CDR1 is SGDLS and CDR2 YYNGEE. The V end was cut by 7 bases, the J end by 11 bases, with 6 bases between. The CDR3 extends over 8 amino acids. In DNA form, the CDR3 reads TGTGCCAGCCTTGCGGCTTTCTTT. Protein: CASLAAFF.

V and J are TRBV5-1 and TRBJ1-1; 9 nucleotides line up with TRBD1. CDR3 length equals 16 residues. The V gene end was trimmed by 4 bases and the J gene end by 4 bases; junction bases not matched to a gene: 11. Germline assignment: CDR1 SGHRS and CDR2 YFSETQ. The CDR3 coding sequence is TGCGCCAGCAGCCAGTACGGGACAGGGCGCTCCACTGAAGCTTTCTTT. Translated: CASSQYGTGRSTEAFF.

This clonotype has a count of ten or more. The rearrangement links TRBV2 to TRBJ1-1; no definite D call. The CDR3 loop spans 13 amino acids. The germline gives CDR1 SNHLY, CDR2 FYNNEI. V was clipped by 6 bases and J by 1 base, with 9 bases between them. The CDR3 is CASRESWNTEAFF. The CDR3 DNA sequence: TGTGCCAGCAGGGAGTCCTGGAACACTGAAGCTTTCTTT.

This clonotype showed up just a few times. V usage is TRBV5-1 and J usage is TRBJ2-7; D unresolved. This CDR3 spans 14 amino acids. The ends were cut back, 0 bases at V and 4 bases at J, with 11 bases in the middle. Looked up from germline, CDR1 is SGHRS and CDR2 is YFSETQ. CDR3 sequence reads: CASSLVPTEYEQYF. For the CDR3, the DNA is TGCGCCAGCAGCTTGGTTCCTACAGAGTACGAGCAGTACTTC. The whole variable domain, remainder taken from reference TRBV5-1 and TRBJ2-7, is KAGVTQTPRYLIKTRGQQVTLSCSPISGHRSVSWYQQTPGQGLQFLFEYFSETQRNKGNFPGRFSGRQFSNSRSEMNVSTLELGDSALYLCASSLVPTEYEQYFGPGTRLTVT.

This clonotype came up many times. The chain has TRBV28 and TRBJ2-6; D unresolved. This CDR3 contains 12 residues. V was trimmed by 6 bases and J by 4 bases, leaving 4 bases between them. Germline CDR1 MDHEN, CDR2 SYDVKM. In DNA, the CDR3 is TGTGCCAGCAGGTCGGGGGCCAACGTCCTGACTTTC. This encodes CASRSGANVLTF.

This clonotype was counted at least ten times. The chain carries TRBV10-3 and TRBJ1-1, with D perhaps TRBD1 (6 bases). The CDR3 runs 14 residues. Per germline, CDR1 ENHRY and CDR2 SYGVKD. The V and J ends lost 6 bases and 1 base respectively, with 12 bases between them. The CDR3 DNA sequence: TGTGCCATCAGACCAGGACAGCCGAACACTGAAGCTTTCTTT. Its protein is CAIRPGQPNTEAFF.

The chain is built from TRBV10-3 and TRBJ2-7; D is unclear. The germline V gene has CDR1 ENHRY and CDR2 SYGVKD. Trimming shortened V by 7 bases and J by 0 bases, and 13 bases separated the two germline ends. The CDR3 covers 14 residues. CDR3 nucleotide sequence: TGTGCCATCACGACGACGCCCAGCTCCTACGAGCAGTACTTC. Encoded protein: CAITTTPSSYEQYF.

This chain joins TRBV7-3 and TRBJ2-5, with unresolved D. CDR1 is SGHTA, CDR2 FQGTGA, per germline. The CDR3 contains 14 residues. Trimming left V 3 bases short and J 2 bases short, with 10 bases between. The CDR3 bases are TGTGCCAGCAGCTTGGCTCCAGAACAAGAGACCCAGTACTTC. Encoded protein: CASSLAPEQETQYF.

This chain links TRBV18 with TRBJ2-4; D gene uncertain. From germline, CDR1 is KGHSH and CDR2 LQKENI. This CDR3 has 14 amino acids. The V end lost 1 base, the J end lost 5 bases, and 9 bases lay between the germline ends. CDR3 sequence reads: CASSPRVGENIQYF. CDR3 nucleotide sequence: TGTGCCAGCTCACCACGGGTTGGGGAAAACATTCAGTACTTC. The full variable domain, in which reference TRBV18 and TRBJ2-4 provide the parts outside the CDR3, is NAGVMQNPRHLVRRRGQEARLRCSPMKGHSHVYWYRQLPEEGLKFMVYLQKENIIDESGMPKERFSAEFPKEGPSILRIQQVVRGDSAAYFCASSPRVGENIQYFGAGTRLSVL.

For this clonotype: At one end the junction does not follow the germline gene, possibly because of a read error. CDR3 in amino acids: CATSRRQGASGTNVLTF. The CDR3 bases are TGTGCCACCAGCAGGAGACAGGGGGCGTCTGGGACCAACGTCCTGACTTTC. The gene calls are TRBV15 and TRBJ2-6, with TRBD1 matching 10 bases. Germline lookup yields CDR1 LNHNV and CDR2 YYDKDF (reference sequence). There are 17 residues in the CDR3.